A single sample gave rise to the 13 T cell receptor beta chains below, sequenced in a study of T cell responses to AZD1222 COVID-19 vaccine. Only in-frame clones appear in the TCRdb table, and some are missing; sequencing was by immunoSEQ multiplex PCR. In the table there are fewer than 50,000 clones, around 80% of which are singletons. Material: peripheral blood, obtained on day 0 of AZD1222 vaccination. The receptors here all came from an adult in good health.

This chain uses TRBV18 with TRBJ2-2, with D possibly matching TRBD1 (6 bases). Germline V gene lookup returns CDR1 KGHSH and CDR2 LQKENI. This CDR3 comprises 15 residues. Trimming took off 6 bases at V and 1 base at J, with 12 bases between the two ends. CDR3 in amino acids: CASSPRQENTGELFF. Here the CDR3 DNA reads TGTGCCAGCTCCCCTAGACAGGAGAACACCGGGGAGCTGTTTTTT. Combining the CDR3 with reference TRBV18 and TRBJ2-2 gives the whole variable domain NAGVMQNPRHLVRRRGQEARLRCSPMKGHSHVYWYRQLPEEGLKFMVYLQKENIIDESGMPKERFSAEFPKEGPSILRIQQVVRGDSAAYFCASSPRQENTGELFFGEGSRLTVL.

This clone was observed once. The chain joins TRBV5-1 to TRBJ2-1, with 8 positions matching TRBD1. With 3 bases clipped from V and 4 bases from J, the junction kept 6 bases outside the gene matches. Germline V CDR1 and CDR2: SGHRS, YFSETQ. This CDR3 has 15 amino acids. CDR3 in amino acids: CASSSQGARYNEQFF. The CDR3 coding sequence is TGCGCCAGCAGCTCCCAGGGGGCGCGATACAATGAGCAGTTCTTC.

The chain carries TRBV10-1 and TRBJ2-7; 9 nucleotides match TRBD2. V trimming: 6 bases; J trimming: 0 bases; junction bases outside the gene matches: 6. Germline CDR1 WNHNN, CDR2 SYGVQD (reference sequence). This CDR3 has 15 residues. This CDR3 reads CASSQRTSASYEQYF. The CDR3 DNA is TGCGCCAGCAGCCAAAGGACTAGCGCCTCCTACGAGCAGTACTTC.

Concerning this clone: Its ends do not fully match the called genes, so a read error is possible. The chain couples TRBV7-7 to TRBJ2-1; D uncertain. Per the germline V gene, CDR1 is SSHAT and CDR2 is FNYEAQ (reference sequence). The CDR3 spans 15 residues. This chain's CDR3 is CASSLDDTYYNEQFF. The CDR3 DNA sequence: TGTGCTAGCAGCTTAGACGACACTTACTACAATGAGCAGTTCTTC.

This clone has just a few counts. This rearrangement joins TRBV7-2 to TRBJ2-5; 7 bases map to TRBD2. The germline V gene has CDR1 SGHTA and CDR2 FQGNSA. The CDR3 is 13 residues long. Trimming removed 2 bases from V and 5 bases from J; junction bases left unmatched: 2. The CDR3 DNA reads TGTGCCAGCAGCTTAAACGGGGGGGAGACCCAGTACTTC. It yields the protein CASSLNGGETQYF.

This clone was observed a single time. The germline gene is not matched at one end of the junction; a read error may be the cause. This chain joins TRBV11-3 and TRBJ2-1; D not resolved. The CDR3 has 12 amino acids. The germline V gene has CDR1 SGHNT and CDR2 YENEEA. Here the CDR3 reads CATSDGHNEQFF. The CDR3 DNA reads TGCGCGACTTCTGATGGGCACAATGAGCAGTTCTTC.

This chain uses TRBV2 with TRBJ2-1; D not certain. Deletions cut 4 bases from V and 8 bases from J, with 6 bases between. CDR1 is SNHLY and CDR2 is FYNNEI in the germline V gene. This CDR3 contains 11 residues. CDR3 amino acids: CASSVSDEQFF. Written as DNA, the CDR3 is TGTGCCAGCAGTGTGTCCGATGAGCAGTTCTTC. Using reference TRBV2 and TRBJ2-1 for the parts outside the CDR3, the full variable domain is EPEVTQTPSHQVTQMGQEVILRCVPISNHLYFYWYRQILGQKVEFLVSFYNNEISEKSEIFDDQFSVERPDGSNFTLKIRSTKLEDSAMYFCASSVSDEQFFGPGTRLTVL.

V is TRBV10-1 and J is TRBJ1-6, with D hard to call. This CDR3 contains 14 residues. Germline assignment: CDR1 WNHNN and CDR2 SYGVQD (reference sequence). V lost 4 bases to trimming and J lost 4 bases, with 8 bases between them. CDR3: CASSALGYNSPLHF. The CDR3 nucleotides read TGCGCCAGCAGTGCCCTGGGGTATAATTCACCCCTCCACTTT.

The CDR3 reads CASRDHPQTYEQYV. DNA for the CDR3: TGTGCCAGCAGGGACCACCCTCAAACCTACGAGCAGTACGTC. The chain uses TRBV6-5 and TRBJ2-7; the D is unclear. The CDR3 spans 14 residues. Germline loops: CDR1 MNHEY, CDR2 SVGAGI. Trimming removed 6 bases from V and 2 bases from J, with 14 bases in between.

The V gene is TRBV2, the J gene TRBJ1-1; 12 nucleotides align to TRBD1. J lost 6 bases, V lost 7 bases, and 9 bases had no gene match. The V gene's germline CDR1 is SNHLY and CDR2 FYNNEI. This CDR3 comprises 15 residues. CDR3 DNA sequence: TGTGCCAGCACCGGGACAGGGGGCTTGGGGGCTGAAGCTTTCTTT. It is translated as CASTGTGGLGAEAFF.

This clone was observed a few times. The V gene is TRBV24-1, the J gene TRBJ2-3, with D perhaps TRBD1 (5 bases). Trimming shortened V by 1 base and J by 0 bases, and 7 bases separated the two germline ends. Germline loops: CDR1 KGHDR, CDR2 SFDVKD. CDR3 length: 15 residues. The CDR3 loop is CATSDFRGSTDTQYF. The CDR3 DNA follows: TGTGCCACCAGTGATTTTAGGGGCAGCACAGATACGCAGTATTTT.

This clone occurred once. V is TRBV19 and J is TRBJ1-2; D is uncertain. The ends were cut back, 1 base at V and 8 bases at J, with 11 bases in the middle. The CDR3 extends over 13 amino acids. Germline V gives CDR1 LNHDA, CDR2 SQIVND (reference sequence). This CDR3 is CASSIGGREGYTF. DNA of the CDR3: TGTGCCAGTAGTATAGGCGGGAGGGAGGGCTACACCTTC.

The V and J genes are TRBV19 and TRBJ1-1; 10 bases align to TRBD1. Germline trimming cut 6 bases from V and 4 bases from J; bases unmatched to any gene: 14. This CDR3 spans 17 amino acids. Germline-derived CDR1 and CDR2 are LNHDA and SQIVND (reference sequence). The CDR3 spells CASRPGTGVERGTEAFF. The CDR3 DNA is TGTGCCAGTAGGCCCGGGACAGGGGTCGAGAGGGGCACTGAAGCTTTCTTT.